This record concerns one TCR beta chain sequence. This entry is derived from a study of blood T cell repertoires in COVID-19. Study-wide background: Material from acute and convalescent COVID-19 was sourced from the United States, Italy and Spain. T cells, B-cell-depleted T cells, or PBMCs provided the cDNA or gDNA that served as material.

Authors' processing steps: Estimates of nucleated cell counts were drawn from the amplification of reference gene primers. Libraries were prepared by immunoSEQ multiplex PCR; TCRdb keeps only in-frame clonotypes and omits some of them. V and J calls and clone size are given by that table; D and trimming were obtained from the DNA. The data show about 150,000 clones, around 89% seen once. V was clipped by 7 bases and J by 10 bases, with 20 bases between them. Germline values: CDR1 MNHEY, CDR2 SVGAGI. The CDR3 totals 15 residues. V and J are TRBV6-5 and TRBJ1-6; D gene unclear. The clonotype was recovered from a human donor with COVID-19, enrolled during active disease. The donor label of this sample is uncertain. The sample comprised peripheral blood. CDR3 amino acids: CASMSGGYSTSPLHF. The CDR3 nucleotides are TGTGCCAGCATGTCCGGAGGTTACTCCACGTCACCCCTCCACTTT.